This is a list of T cell receptor beta chains from one sample in a study of T-cell memory formation after mild COVID-19. Via MiXCR, TCRdb re-called the 5' RACE reads, giving one row per CDR3 protein. The sample records some 490,000 distinct CDR3 sequences, 15% to 20% being singletons. The sequenced sample consisted of PBMCs or a T cell subset sorted from them (not recorded which). The receptors stem from an adult woman who had mild COVID-19 (a few samples of this study predate the infection). Cell type and time point are not known. Each CDR3 is given with its conserved first and last residue. Each record gives: clone size, D gene, V gene, J gene, CDR3 protein, CDR3 DNA. The D gene is left open where the match is weak. Only part of the rows carry a size: once, few, many, or a class if the clone is expanded.

clone_size: few
d_call: .
v_call: TRBV3-1
j_call: TRBJ1-5
cdr3_aa: CASSQDPLGQPQHF
cdr3_nt: TGTGCCAGCAGCCAGGACCCCCTAGGACAGCCCCAGCATTTT

clone_size: .
d_call: .
v_call: TRBV18
j_call: TRBJ2-7
cdr3_aa: CASSPSSGLPYEQYF
cdr3_nt: TGTGCCAGCTCACCCAGTTCCGGGCTACCCTACGAGCAGTACTTC

clone_size: few
d_call: TRBD1
v_call: TRBV5-1
j_call: TRBJ1-2
cdr3_aa: CASSLQGAGGTYGYTF
cdr3_nt: TGCGCCAGCAGCCTCCAGGGGGCAGGGGGGACCTATGGCTACACCTTC

clone_size: .
d_call: TRBD2
v_call: TRBV7-2
j_call: TRBJ2-5
cdr3_aa: CASSRGRGETQYF
cdr3_nt: TGTGCCAGCAGCCGCGGGAGGGGAGAGACCCAGTACTTC

clone_size: .
d_call: .
v_call: TRBV2
j_call: TRBJ2-5
cdr3_aa: CAGGSQETQYF
cdr3_nt: TGTGCCGGAGGCTCCCAAGAGACCCAGTACTTC

clone_size: many
d_call: TRBD2
v_call: TRBV12-3/TRBV12-4
j_call: TRBJ2-1
cdr3_aa: CASSSTITSGRGNEQFF
cdr3_nt: TGTGCCAGCAGTTCCACGATCACTAGCGGGAGGGGAAATGAGCAGTTCTTC

clone_size: many
d_call: .
v_call: TRBV7-3
j_call: TRBJ1-1
cdr3_aa: CASSLIPGEGTEAFF
cdr3_nt: TGTGCCAGCAGCTTAATTCCAGGAGAGGGCACTGAAGCTTTCTTT

clone_size: .
d_call: .
v_call: TRBV5-1
j_call: TRBJ2-1
cdr3_aa: CASSLHGDYNEQFF
cdr3_nt: TGCGCCAGCAGCTTGCATGGGGACTACAATGAGCAGTTCTTC

clone_size: few
d_call: TRBD1
v_call: TRBV6-6
j_call: TRBJ1-1
cdr3_aa: CASSYPVGQGYTEAFF
cdr3_nt: TGTGCCAGCAGTTACCCGGTCGGACAGGGATACACTGAAGCTTTCTTT

clone_size: .
d_call: .
v_call: TRBV6-1
j_call: TRBJ2-7
cdr3_aa: CASSGKHWGEQYF
cdr3_nt: TGTGCCAGCAGTGGTAAACACTGGGGCGAGCAGTACTTC

clone_size: once
d_call: .
v_call: TRBV30
j_call: TRBJ2-1
cdr3_aa: CAWRKYHNEQFF
cdr3_nt: TGTGCCTGGAGGAAATACCACAATGAGCAGTTCTTC

clone_size: .
d_call: .
v_call: TRBV7-3
j_call: TRBJ1-2
cdr3_aa: CASSLFVGGDYGYTF
cdr3_nt: TGTGCCAGCAGCTTATTTGTCGGGGGGGACTATGGCTACACCTTC

clone_size: .
d_call: .
v_call: TRBV5-1
j_call: TRBJ1-1
cdr3_aa: CASSLVGGHMNTEAFF
cdr3_nt: TGCGCCAGCAGCTTGGTCGGGGGGCACATGAACACTGAAGCTTTCTTT

clone_size: .
d_call: .
v_call: TRBV5-6
j_call: TRBJ1-1
cdr3_aa: CASSPGSKPEAFF
cdr3_nt: TGTGCCAGCAGCCCGGGCAGTAAGCCTGAAGCTTTCTTT

clone_size: .
d_call: .
v_call: TRBV7-9
j_call: TRBJ2-1
cdr3_aa: CASRVRDGANLYNEQFF
cdr3_nt: TGTGCCAGCAGGGTTAGGGATGGGGCGAATTTGTACAATGAGCAGTTCTTC

clone_size: many
d_call: TRBD2
v_call: TRBV5-1
j_call: TRBJ2-1
cdr3_aa: CASSLAGVNNEQFF
cdr3_nt: TGCGCCAGCAGCCTAGCGGGAGTCAACAATGAGCAGTTCTTC

clone_size: few
d_call: TRBD1
v_call: TRBV30
j_call: TRBJ1-1
cdr3_aa: CAWSPGQGNTEAFF
cdr3_nt: TGTGCCTGGAGTCCCGGACAGGGGAACACTGAAGCTTTCTTT